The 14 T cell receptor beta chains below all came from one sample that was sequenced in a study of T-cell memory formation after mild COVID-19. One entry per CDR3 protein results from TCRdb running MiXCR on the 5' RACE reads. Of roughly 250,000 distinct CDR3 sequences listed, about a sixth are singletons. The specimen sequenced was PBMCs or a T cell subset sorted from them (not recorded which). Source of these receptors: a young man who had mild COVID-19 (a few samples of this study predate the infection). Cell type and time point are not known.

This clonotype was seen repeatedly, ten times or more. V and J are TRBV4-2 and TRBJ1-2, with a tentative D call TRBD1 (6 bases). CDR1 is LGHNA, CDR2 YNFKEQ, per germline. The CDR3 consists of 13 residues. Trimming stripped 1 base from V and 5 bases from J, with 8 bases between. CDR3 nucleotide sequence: TGTGCCAGCAGCCAAGGGACAGAATATGGCTACACCTTC. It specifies CASSQGTEYGYTF.

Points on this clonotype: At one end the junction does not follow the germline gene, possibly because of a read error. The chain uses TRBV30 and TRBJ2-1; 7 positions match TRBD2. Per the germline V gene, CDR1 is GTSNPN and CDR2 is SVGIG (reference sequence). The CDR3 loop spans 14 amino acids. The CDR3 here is CAWSFFGRPSGLGF. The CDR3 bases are TGTGCCTGGAGTTTCTTCGGGAGGCCCTCCGGTCTGGGGTTC.

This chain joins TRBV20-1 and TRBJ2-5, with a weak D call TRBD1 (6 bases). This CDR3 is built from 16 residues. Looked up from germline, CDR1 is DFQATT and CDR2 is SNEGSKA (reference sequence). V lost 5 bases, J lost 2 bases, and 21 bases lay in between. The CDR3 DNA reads TGCAGTGCTCTACCAGCCAGGGGCCACAGACAAGAGACCCAGTACTTC. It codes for CSALPARGHRQETQYF.

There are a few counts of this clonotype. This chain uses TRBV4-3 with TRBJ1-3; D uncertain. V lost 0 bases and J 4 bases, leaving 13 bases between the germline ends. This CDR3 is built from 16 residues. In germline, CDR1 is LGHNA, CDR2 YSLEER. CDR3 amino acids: CASSQDRELRGNTIYF. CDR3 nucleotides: TGCGCCAGCAGCCAAGATCGGGAGCTTAGGGGAAACACCATATATTTT.

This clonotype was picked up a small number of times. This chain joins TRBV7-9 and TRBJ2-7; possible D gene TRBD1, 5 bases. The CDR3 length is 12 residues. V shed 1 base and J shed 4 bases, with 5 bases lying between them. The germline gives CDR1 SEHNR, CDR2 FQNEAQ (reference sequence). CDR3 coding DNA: TGTGCCAGCAGCTTAGGGACATACGAGCAGTACGTC. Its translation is CASSLGTYEQYV.

The CDR3 reads CAWTSNRGGNGYTF. CDR3 in DNA: TGTGCCTGGACCTCCAACAGAGGGGGTAATGGCTACACCTTC. The V and J genes are TRBV30 and TRBJ1-2; possible D gene TRBD1, 6 bases. With 4 bases removed from V and 6 bases from J, the gap between germline ends came to 18 bases. The CDR3 sequence is 14 residues long. Germline CDR1 is GTSNPN and CDR2 is SVGIG (reference sequence).

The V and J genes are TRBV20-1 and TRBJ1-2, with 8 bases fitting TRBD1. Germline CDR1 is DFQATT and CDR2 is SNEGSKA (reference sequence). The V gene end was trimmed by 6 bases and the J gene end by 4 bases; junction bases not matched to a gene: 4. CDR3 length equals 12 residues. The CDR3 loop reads CSANRGSYGYTF. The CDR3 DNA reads TGCAGTGCGAACAGGGGGAGCTATGGCTACACCTTC.

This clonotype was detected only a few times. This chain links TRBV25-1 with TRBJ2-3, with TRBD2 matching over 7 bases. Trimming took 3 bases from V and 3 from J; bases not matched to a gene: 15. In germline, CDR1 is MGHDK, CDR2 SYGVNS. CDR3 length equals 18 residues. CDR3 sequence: CASSEPPGQGGRTDTQYF. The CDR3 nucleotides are TGTGCCAGCAGTGAGCCGCCCGGTCAGGGAGGGAGAACAGATACGCAGTATTTT.

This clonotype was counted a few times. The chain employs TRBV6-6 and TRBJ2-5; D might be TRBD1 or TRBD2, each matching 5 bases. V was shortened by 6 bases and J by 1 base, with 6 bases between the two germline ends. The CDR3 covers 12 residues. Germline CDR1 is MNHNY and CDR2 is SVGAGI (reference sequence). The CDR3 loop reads CASSGAQETQYF. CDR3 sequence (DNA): TGTGCCAGCAGCGGGGCCCAAGAGACCCAGTACTTC.

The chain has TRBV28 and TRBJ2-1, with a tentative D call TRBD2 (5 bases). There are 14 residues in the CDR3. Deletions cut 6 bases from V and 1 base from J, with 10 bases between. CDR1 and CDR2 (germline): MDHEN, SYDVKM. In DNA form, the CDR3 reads TGTGCCAGCAGATCGGGGATTTCCTACAATGAGCAGTTCTTC. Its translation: CASRSGISYNEQFF.

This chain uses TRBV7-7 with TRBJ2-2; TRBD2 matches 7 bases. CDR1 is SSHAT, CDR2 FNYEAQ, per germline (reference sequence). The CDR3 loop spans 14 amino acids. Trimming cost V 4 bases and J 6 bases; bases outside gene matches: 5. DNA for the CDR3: TGTGCCAGCAGCTATGGGGCGGGGGCCGGGGAGCTGTTTTTT. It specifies CASSYGAGAGELFF.

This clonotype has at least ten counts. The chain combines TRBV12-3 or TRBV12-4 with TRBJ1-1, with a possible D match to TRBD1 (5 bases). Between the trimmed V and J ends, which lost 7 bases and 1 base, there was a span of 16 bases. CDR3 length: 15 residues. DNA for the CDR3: TGTGCCAGCAAGCGTTCAGGGAGAGGGAACACTGAAGCTTTCTTT. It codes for CASKRSGRGNTEAFF.

The CDR3 DNA sequence: TGTGCCACCAGTGAACCTCCGGGGGGGCCGAGGGCAGATACGCAGTATTTT. Protein product: CATSEPPGGPRADTQYF. This chain uses TRBV24-1 with TRBJ2-3; 8 nucleotides match TRBD2. The CDR3 loop spans 17 amino acids. V shed 4 bases and J 4 bases; nucleotides not matched to a gene: 12. Per the germline V gene, CDR1 is KGHDR and CDR2 is SFDVKD.

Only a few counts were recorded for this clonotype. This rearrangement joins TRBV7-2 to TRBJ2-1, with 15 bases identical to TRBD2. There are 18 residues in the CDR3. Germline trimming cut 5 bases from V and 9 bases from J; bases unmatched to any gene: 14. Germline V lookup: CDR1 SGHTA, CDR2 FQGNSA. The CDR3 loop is CASSPQSGLAGGRGEQFF. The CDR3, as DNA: TGTGCCAGCAGCCCACAATCGGGACTAGCGGGGGGAAGAGGTGAGCAGTTCTTC.